A single sample is the source of the 19 T cell receptor beta chains below, sequenced in a study of long-term antiretroviral therapy in people with HIV. The run of the v3.0 immunoSEQ assay was at survey level. Libraries were prepared by immunoSEQ multiplex PCR; TCRdb keeps only in-frame clonotypes and omits some of them. The data contain about 40,000 clones, approximately 89% of them singletons. The input for sequencing was unsorted PBMCs, taken 3.1 years after starting antiretroviral therapy. These TCRs come from a woman between 45 and 65 years old with HIV.

The rearrangement links TRBV14 to TRBJ2-1, with D uncertain. In germline, CDR1 is SGHDN, CDR2 FVKESK. The CDR3 sequence is 15 residues long. Deletions cut 5 bases from V and 2 bases from J, with 13 bases between. CDR3 amino acids: CASSSQSSTYNEQFF. The CDR3 region has the DNA TGTGCCAGCAGCTCCCAAAGTTCCACCTACAATGAGCAGTTCTTC.

This chain uses TRBV5-1 with TRBJ1-3; D is ambiguous. Trimming removed 0 bases at V and 0 bases at J, with 10 bases between. The CDR3 extends over 16 amino acids. Per the germline V gene, CDR1 is SGHRS and CDR2 is YFSETQ. The CDR3, as DNA: TGCGCCAGCAGCTTGGGACCACCGCACTCTGGAAACACCATATATTTT. Translating gives CASSLGPPHSGNTIYF.

The chain has TRBV7-6 and TRBJ1-2; 9 nucleotides agree with TRBD1. J lost 4 bases, V lost 5 bases, and 2 bases had no gene match. This CDR3 spans 13 amino acids. CDR1 and CDR2 from the germline V gene are SGHVS and FNYEAQ. CDR3 region: CASSQGQGYGYTF. The CDR3 DNA reads as TGTGCCAGCAGCCAGGGACAGGGCTATGGCTACACCTTC.

This clone showed up just a few times. The chain couples TRBV5-1 to TRBJ1-1, with 9 nucleotides matching TRBD1. V lost 0 bases to trimming and J lost 7 bases; unmatched junction nucleotides: 1. The CDR3 consists of 13 residues. The V gene's germline CDR1 is SGHRS and CDR2 YFSETQ. CDR3 in DNA: TGCGCCAGCAGCTTGGGGACAGGGGATGAAGCTTTCTTT. Residues: CASSLGTGDEAFF.

V usage is TRBV5-8 and J usage is TRBJ2-5; the D gene could be TRBD1 or TRBD2 (5 bases each). Trimming took off 0 bases at V and 5 bases at J, with 8 bases between the two ends. The CDR3 has 13 residues. CDR1 is SGHTS, CDR2 YDEGEE, per germline. The DNA of the CDR3 is TGTGCCAGCAGCTTGGTAGGGACGGAGACCCAGTACTTC. This gives the protein CASSLVGTETQYF.

This clone was detected only once. The chain recombines TRBV7-3 with TRBJ2-7, with D perhaps TRBD1 or TRBD2 (5 bases each). V was shortened by 2 bases and J by 0 bases, with 8 bases between the two germline ends. This CDR3 is built from 14 residues. CDR1 SGHTA and CDR2 FQGTGA come from the germline V gene. Here the CDR3 DNA reads TGTGCCAGCAGCTTAGAGGGGAACTCCTACGAGCAGTACTTC. This codes for CASSLEGNSYEQYF.

The chain combines TRBV10-1 with TRBJ1-2, with D unclear. CDR3 length: 12 residues. V lost 5 bases to trimming and J lost 4 bases, with 8 bases between them. Germline V gene lookup returns CDR1 WNHNN and CDR2 SYGVQD (reference sequence). The CDR3 DNA is TGCGCCAGCAGTAATGGCGGCTATGGCTACACCTTC. This gives the protein CASSNGGYGYTF.

The chain carries TRBV19 and TRBJ1-3, with 10 bases aligning to TRBD1. Germline CDR1 reads LNHDA; CDR2 reads SQIVND (reference sequence). J was trimmed by 8 bases and V by 3 bases; bases with no gene match: 1. The CDR3 is 13 residues long. CDR3 loop: CASSMGTGDTIYF. The CDR3 DNA follows: TGTGCCAGTAGTATGGGGACAGGGGACACCATATATTTT.

The chain carries TRBV19 and TRBJ2-5; weak D call: TRBD2 (6 bases). The V end lost 5 bases, the J end lost 1 base, and 11 bases lay between the germline ends. The length of the CDR3 is 14 residues. Germline lookup yields CDR1 LNHDA and CDR2 SQIVND (reference sequence). The CDR3 region has the DNA TGTGCCAGTAGTCCCGCGGGGATCCAAGAGACCCAGTACTTC. Translation: CASSPAGIQETQYF.

V and J are TRBV2 and TRBJ2-1; 9 positions match TRBD1. The germline V gene encodes CDR1 SNHLY and CDR2 FYNNEI. This CDR3 has 18 amino acids. The V gene end was trimmed by 4 bases and the J gene end by 0 bases; junction bases not matched to a gene: 10. The CDR3 DNA follows: TGTGCCAGCAGTGGCCCTGTTACAGGGGGCAACTCCTACAATGAGCAGTTCTTC. Protein: CASSGPVTGGNSYNEQFF. Together with reference TRBV2 and TRBJ2-1, the CDR3 gives the full variable domain: EPEVTQTPSHQVTQMGQEVILRCVPISNHLYFYWYRQILGQKVEFLVSFYNNEISEKSEIFDDQFSVERPDGSNFTLKIRSTKLEDSAMYFCASSGPVTGGNSYNEQFFGPGTRLTVL.

The CDR3 spells CASSEWQGNAFF. CDR3 in DNA: TGTGCCAGCAGTGAATGGCAGGGCAACGCTTTCTTT. J is TRBJ1-1 and V is TRBV2, with D perhaps matching TRBD1 (5 bases). Germline CDR1 SNHLY, CDR2 FYNNEI. The CDR3 is 12 amino acids. Trimming cost V 2 bases and J 11 bases, with 12 bases left between them.

The V gene is TRBV14, the J gene TRBJ1-2; D is possibly TRBD1 (6 bases). The length of the CDR3 is 15 residues. Germline V lookup: CDR1 SGHDN, CDR2 FVKESK. V was cut by 7 bases and J by 4 bases, with 19 bases left in between. The CDR3 coding sequence is TGTGCCAGCACCAAAGGGGGAGGGATGACCTATGGCTACACCTTC. The encoded protein is CASTKGGGMTYGYTF.

This clone was observed a handful of times. This sequence joins TRBV19 and TRBJ1-6; D uncertain. The germline gives CDR1 LNHDA, CDR2 SQIVND (reference sequence). The CDR3 has 15 residues. V shed 3 bases and J shed 0 bases, with 6 bases lying between them. CDR3 sequence reads: CASSIQHSYNSPLHF. The CDR3 DNA follows: TGTGCCAGTAGTATTCAGCACTCCTATAATTCACCCCTCCACTTT. The whole variable domain, remainder taken from reference TRBV19 and TRBJ1-6, is DGGITQSPKYLFRKEGQNVTLSCEQNLNHDAMYWYRQDPGQGLRLIYYSQIVNDFQKGDIAEGYSVSREKKESFPLTVTSAQKNPTAFYLCASSIQHSYNSPLHFGNGTRLTVT.

The chain carries TRBV14 and TRBJ2-5; no clear D gene. Germline CDR1 reads SGHDN; CDR2 reads FVKESK. Trimming took off 0 bases at V and 0 bases at J, with 8 bases between the two ends. This CDR3 comprises 15 residues. The CDR3 loop reads CASSQDLGYQETQYF. The CDR3 bases are TGTGCCAGCAGCCAAGATCTCGGTTACCAAGAGACCCAGTACTTC.

This rearrangement joins TRBV6-6 to TRBJ1-1; D is possibly TRBD1 (5 bases). Trimming cost V 4 bases and J 3 bases, with 12 bases left between them. CDR3 length equals 14 residues. CDR1 and CDR2 from the germline V gene are MNHNY and SVGAGI (reference sequence). CDR3: CASSWEGLDTEAFF. The CDR3 nucleotides are TGTGCCAGCAGTTGGGAGGGGCTGGACACTGAAGCTTTCTTT.

CDR3 coding DNA: TGTGCCAGCAGCCAGATGTCTAGCGGGAAAAGGGATGAGCAGTTCTTC. It encodes CASSQMSSGKRDEQFF. The chain uses TRBV4-2 and TRBJ2-1; 9 bases align to TRBD2. The CDR3 consists of 16 residues. J gave up 8 bases and V 3 bases, and 11 bases lay outside the gene matches. CDR1 is LGHNA and CDR2 is YNFKEQ in the germline V gene.

V and J are TRBV18 and TRBJ1-3; a possible D gene is TRBD1 (6 bases). The CDR3 consists of 19 residues. CDR1 and CDR2 from the germline V gene are KGHSH and LQKENI. V was cut by 1 base and J by 0 bases, with 19 bases left in between. CDR3 bases: TGTGCCAGCTCACCACGTGACAGGCCGCCGGCAGGCTCTGGAAACACCATATATTTT. Amino acid sequence: CASSPRDRPPAGSGNTIYF.

This chain links TRBV5-8 with TRBJ2-7, with a possible D match to TRBD1 (5 bases). CDR3 length: 15 amino acids. Germline CDR1 reads SGHTS; CDR2 reads YDEGEE. Trimming stripped 3 bases from V and 2 bases from J, with 15 bases between. The CDR3 loop reads CASSSNRPLTYEQYF. The CDR3 DNA follows: TGTGCCAGCAGCTCAAACAGGCCATTGACCTACGAGCAGTACTTC.

The chain has TRBV4-1 and TRBJ2-5; D perhaps matches TRBD2 (5 bases). The V end was cut by 5 bases, the J end by 5 bases, with 21 bases between. The CDR3 covers 16 residues. CDR1 MGHRA and CDR2 YSYEKL come from the germline V gene. This CDR3 is CASSANGLVFAETQYF. The CDR3 bases are TGCGCCAGCAGCGCCAATGGACTGGTTTTTGCTGAGACCCAGTACTTC.